This TCR beta chain originates from a study of T-cell reconstitution after alpha-beta-depleted transplantation in children. V was clipped by 5 bases and J by 0 bases; unmatched bases: 2. From germline, CDR1 is SQVTM and CDR2 ANQGSEA. This CDR3 is built from 13 residues. Preparation of the TCRbeta library involved a method that used unique molecular identifiers. Using its own MiXCR run on the PCR reads, TCRdb lists one record per CDR3 protein. The table includes hundreds of thousands of distinct CDR3 sequences, around 7.7% detected once. At least ten counts were recorded for this clonotype. The sequence derives from a male patient under 10 years old who had a stem cell transplant for acute myeloid leukemia, so the T cells may come from the graft donor. This chain joins TRBV29-1 and TRBJ1-1, with 8 bases matching TRBD1. Source: PBMCs, mostly from graft donor cells, taken 360 days after TCRalphabeta/CD19-depleted stem cell transplant. CDR3 amino acids: CSVRQGMNTEAFF. The CDR3 coding sequence is TGCAGCGTTAGACAGGGGATGAACACTGAAGCTTTCTTT.